The 19 T cell receptor beta chains below come from one sample, sequenced in a study of a mutant IDH1 vaccine in newly diagnosed glioma. Sequencing was performed with immunoSEQ multiplex PCR; in TCRdb, only in-frame clones are kept and a portion is missing. The sample holds about 66,000 clones, 84% seen once. Stated time point: week 11, during vaccination. Topical imiquimod accompanied each vaccine dose, which consisted of 300 ug of mutant IDH1 20-mer peptide. For these receptors, no antigen is known. Sequenced here: PBMCs, sampled from a glioma patient whose treatment included an IDH1 peptide vaccine. These receptor sequences come from a woman between 50 and 59 years old with glioma.

This clone appeared a single time. The V and J genes are TRBV5-5 and TRBJ1-1; D unclear. V was pared by 0 bases and J by 1 base, with 10 bases between. The CDR3 length is 15 residues. Germline loops: CDR1 SGHKS, CDR2 YYEKEE (reference sequence). CDR3 DNA sequence: TGTGCCAGCAGCTTGGAGGGTCCGCAGAACACTGAAGCTTTCTTT. It encodes CASSLEGPQNTEAFF. The full variable domain, rest sourced from reference TRBV5-5 and TRBJ1-1, is DAGVTQSPTHLIKTRGQQVTLRCSPISGHKSVSWYQQVLGQGPQFIFQYYEKEERGRGNFPDRFSARQFPNYSSELNVNALLLGDSALYLCASSLEGPQNTEAFFGQGTRLTVV.

This clone appeared a few times. The chain couples TRBV2 to TRBJ1-5; 9 nucleotides line up with TRBD1. The CDR3 is 15 amino acids. V lost 4 bases, J lost 3 bases, and 4 bases stayed unmatched. The V gene's germline CDR1 is SNHLY and CDR2 FYNNEI. As DNA, the CDR3 is TGTGCCAGCAGTGCACAGGGGGCGGCCAATCAGCCCCAGCATTTT. Translated, it gives CASSAQGAANQPQHF.

The rearrangement uses TRBV7-2 and TRBJ2-2; 9 bases are a match to TRBD1. CDR3 length: 18 residues. Trimming at V came to 1 base and at J to 7 bases, leaving 13 bases not matched to a gene. CDR1 is SGHTA, CDR2 FQGNSA, per germline. The DNA for the CDR3 is TGTGCCAGCAGCTTAGACGCTCGGACAGGGGTAGTTTTCGGGGAGCTGTTTTTT. Encoded protein: CASSLDARTGVVFGELFF.

The chain combines TRBV29-1 with TRBJ1-1, with a possible D match to TRBD1 (6 bases). V shed 3 bases and J shed 1 base, with 9 bases lying between them. The CDR3 sequence is 13 residues long. The germline CDR1 and CDR2 sequences are SQVTM and ANQGSEA. CDR3 region: CSVEVQGNTEAFF. The DNA of the CDR3 is TGCAGCGTTGAGGTACAGGGGAACACTGAAGCTTTCTTT.

This chain uses TRBV14 with TRBJ2-2; D could derive from TRBD1 or TRBD2 (5 bases each). Germline CDR1 SGHDN, CDR2 FVKESK. The CDR3 covers 14 residues. The germline V and J ends were trimmed by 1 base and 7 bases, with 10 bases remaining between them. Here the CDR3 DNA reads TGTGCCAGCAGCCAAGTGGGGGTTGTCGGGGAGCTGTTTTTT. This encodes CASSQVGVVGELFF.

The gene calls are TRBV29-1 and TRBJ2-2, with 9 nucleotides matching TRBD1. Trimming removed 4 bases from V and 6 bases from J; junction bases left unmatched: 6. In germline, CDR1 is SQVTM, CDR2 ANQGSEA. The CDR3 consists of 14 residues. DNA for the CDR3: TGCAGCGTTGGACAGGGGGGTTATTCCGGGGAGCTGTTTTTT. Translation gives CSVGQGGYSGELFF.

The CDR3 sequence is CASSQAEGREGYNEQFF. The DNA for the CDR3 is TGCGCCAGCAGCCAAGCCGAGGGCAGGGAAGGATACAATGAGCAGTTCTTC. The J gene is TRBJ2-1, the V gene TRBV4-1; TRBD1 or TRBD2 may be the D gene (5 bases each). In germline, CDR1 is MGHRA, CDR2 YSYEKL. V was trimmed by 1 base and J by 4 bases, leaving 17 bases between them. The CDR3 has 17 amino acids.

This chain uses TRBV28 with TRBJ1-2; no firm D call. V lost 6 bases and J 12 bases, leaving 17 bases between the germline ends. This CDR3 contains 12 residues. The V gene's germline CDR1 is MDHEN and CDR2 SYDVKM. The CDR3 coding sequence is TGTGCCAGCAGCGGGAGGGTTATGTGGGACACCTTC. It specifies CASSGRVMWDTF.

The V gene is TRBV5-4, the J gene TRBJ2-3; D is unresolved. Trimming took 0 bases from V and 0 from J, leaving 5 bases between them. In germline, CDR1 is SGHNT, CDR2 YYREEE (reference sequence). CDR3 length: 14 amino acids. The CDR3 here is CASSLDSSTDTQYF. CDR3 sequence (DNA): TGTGCCAGCAGCTTGGATTCCAGCACAGATACGCAGTATTTT. The whole variable domain, remainder taken from reference TRBV5-4 and TRBJ2-3, is ETGVTQSPTHLIKTRGQQVTLRCSSQSGHNTVSWYQQALGQGPQFIFQYYREEENGRGNFPPRFSGLQFPNYSSELNVNALELDDSALYLCASSLDSSTDTQYFGPGTRLTVL.

The gene calls are TRBV11-3 and TRBJ2-1; 8 bases agree with TRBD2. Trimming at V came to 1 base and at J to 5 bases, leaving 1 base not matched to a gene. Germline V gene sequence: CDR1 SGHNT, CDR2 YENEEA. This CDR3 region has 14 residues. The CDR3 region is CASSLAGGHNEQFF. The DNA of the CDR3 is TGTGCCAGCAGCTTAGCGGGGGGGCACAATGAGCAGTTCTTC.

The chain has TRBV30 and TRBJ1-2; D is perhaps TRBD1 (5 bases). The CDR3 length is 15 residues. Germline V CDR1 and CDR2: GTSNPN, SVGIG (reference sequence). V lost 0 bases and J lost 5, with 16 bases in between. DNA of the CDR3: TGTGCCTGGAGTGTACCGGGAACAGGATCATATGGCTACACCTTC. Translation gives CAWSVPGTGSYGYTF.

The CDR3 region is CASSLTGFSTEAFF. CDR3 DNA sequence: TGTGCCAGCAGCTTGACAGGGTTTTCGACTGAAGCTTTCTTT. The chain has TRBV7-2 and TRBJ1-1; 7 nucleotides line up with TRBD1. CDR1 is SGHTA, CDR2 FQGNSA, per germline. This CDR3 contains 14 residues. Trimming removed 3 bases from V and 5 bases from J; junction bases left unmatched: 6.

The rearrangement joins TRBV5-1 to TRBJ1-6; D unclear. The CDR3 is 15 residues long. V lost 7 bases and J 10 bases, leaving 21 bases between the germline ends. Germline V CDR1 and CDR2: SGHRS, YFSETQ. CDR3 bases: TGCGCCAGCTCCCTCGAGGTCGCCGGACTATCACCCCTCCACTTT. This sequence encodes CASSLEVAGLSPLHF. The entire variable domain, with the rest obtained from reference TRBV5-1 and TRBJ1-6, is as follows: KAGVTQTPRYLIKTRGQQVTLSCSPISGHRSVSWYQQTPGQGLQFLFEYFSETQRNKGNFPGRFSGRQFSNSRSEMNVSTLELGDSALYLCASSLEVAGLSPLHFGNGTRLTVT.

The chain is built from TRBV6-1 and TRBJ2-3; D is unclear. The CDR3 length is 17 residues. Trimming removed 3 bases at V and 6 bases at J, with 22 bases between. Germline values: CDR1 MNHNS, CDR2 SASEGT. CDR3 loop: CASSEEVGHAYWDTQYF. The DNA of the CDR3 is TGTGCCAGCAGTGAGGAAGTGGGCCACGCTTATTGGGATACGCAGTATTTT.

The J gene is TRBJ1-1, the V gene TRBV7-2; 9 bases map to TRBD1. J lost 5 bases, V lost 5 bases, and 3 bases had no gene match. The CDR3 consists of 13 residues. From germline, CDR1 is SGHTA and CDR2 FQGNSA. The CDR3 is CASSKQGATEAFF. CDR3 sequence (DNA): TGTGCCAGCAGCAAACAGGGGGCTACTGAAGCTTTCTTT.

The V gene is TRBV7-2, the J gene TRBJ1-2; 11 nucleotides line up with TRBD1. V lost 5 bases to trimming and J lost 5 bases; unmatched junction nucleotides: 10. Germline loops: CDR1 SGHTA, CDR2 FQGNSA. CDR3 length: 16 amino acids. CDR3 amino acids: CASSPNPGQGAYGYTF. The CDR3 nucleotides read TGTGCCAGCAGCCCAAATCCCGGACAGGGGGCGTATGGCTACACCTTC.

DNA for the CDR3: TGTGCCAGTAGTATAGTAACCCCAGGGACTGAAGCTTTCTTT. It encodes CASSIVTPGTEAFF. The J gene is TRBJ1-1, the V gene TRBV19; TRBD1 is a possible D gene (5 bases). Trimming left V 1 base short and J 5 bases short, with 11 bases between. CDR3 length: 14 residues. Germline lookup yields CDR1 LNHDA and CDR2 SQIVND (reference sequence).

The chain is built from TRBV30 and TRBJ2-7; D is ambiguous. V lost 7 bases, J lost 7 bases, and 20 bases lay in between. Germline-derived CDR1 and CDR2 are GTSNPN and SVGIG (reference sequence). The CDR3 totals 13 residues. In DNA form, the CDR3 reads TGTGCCTTCCAGGAAGACTCCCTCGGGGAGCAGTACTTC. It translates to CAFQEDSLGEQYF.

The gene calls are TRBV7-3 and TRBJ2-5, with 14 nucleotides matching TRBD2. The CDR3 runs to 14 residues. The germline gives CDR1 SGHTA, CDR2 FQGTGA. After removal of 4 bases from V and 5 bases from J, the junction contained 0 bases not matched to a gene. The CDR3 is CASSWTSGGETQYF. The CDR3 DNA reads as TGTGCCAGCAGCTGGACTAGCGGGGGGGAGACCCAGTACTTC.